Sequencing of this T cell receptor (beta chain) was carried out in a study of CXCR3-negative and CXCR3-positive naive CD8 T cells. Study results and limitations: Naive CXCR3-positive cells had TRB CDR3s more hydrophobic than those of CXCR3-negative naive cells.

This CDR3 spans 16 amino acids. Germline loops: CDR1 SGHAT, CDR2 FQNNGV. Investigators sorted each CD8+ T cell subset in triplicate, taking around 330,000 cells each time. Concerning this clonotype itself: Its antigen is unknown.

UMI-tagged TRB cDNA libraries were built via 5' RACE. TCRdb reanalyzed the 5' RACE reads and collapses them to one entry per CDR3 protein, without DNA. This sample contains 130,000 or so distinct CDR3 sequences. This clonotype originated in a human donor in good health. Some clones in this sample may be carry-over from other donors' samples. Sequencing was done on a sample of naive CXCR3+ CD8+ T cells from blood. The subset was: CD45RO-CCR7+CD27+CD95- naive CD8+ T cells expressing CXCR3 (TNR3+). The chain combines TRBV11-2 with TRBJ1-4; TCRdb proposes TRBD1, but this gene call is untestable without DNA. This CDR3 is CASSIGTGAANEKLFF.